This entry lists 9 T cell receptor beta chains sequenced from one sample in a study of blood T cell repertoires in COVID-19. The assay was immunoSEQ multiplex PCR, and TCRdb's table has in-frame clones only and misses some. The table lists approximately 170,000 clones, around four fifths of them singletons, with around 8.4% in the top ten. Sequencing used peripheral blood. The receptors derive from an elderly woman with COVID-19, enrolled during active disease.

The chain joins TRBV7-2 to TRBJ2-3, with D unresolved. V was clipped by 4 bases and J by 2 bases, with 16 bases between them. CDR3 length: 16 amino acids. Germline lookup yields CDR1 SGHTA and CDR2 FQGNSA. CDR3 nucleotides: TGTGCCAGCAGCTCCCCTCCCGGGTTGCTCACAGATACGCAGTATTTT. It encodes CASSSPPGLLTDTQYF. Supplemented by reference TRBV7-2 and TRBJ2-3, the full variable domain reads GAGVSQSPSNKVTEKGKDVELRCDPISGHTALYWYRQSLGQGLEFLIYFQGNSAPDKSGLPSDRFSAERTGGSVSTLTIQRTQQEDSAVYLCASSSPPGLLTDTQYFGPGTRLTVL.

The chain joins TRBV20-1 to TRBJ2-3; tentative D call: TRBD2 (6 bases). Germline V gene data show CDR1 as DFQATT and CDR2 as SNEGSKA (reference sequence). CDR3 length: 15 amino acids. Between the trimmed V and J ends, which lost 3 bases and 3 bases, there was a span of 16 bases. The CDR3 DNA sequence: TGCAGTGCTAGTTTGACGGGAGAGGGAACAGATACGCAGTATTTT. Translating gives CSASLTGEGTDTQYF.

This sequence joins TRBV6-5 and TRBJ1-2; 8 bases match TRBD1. CDR1 and CDR2 (germline): MNHEY, SVGAGI. J was trimmed by 6 bases and V by 5 bases; bases with no gene match: 2. This CDR3 has 12 amino acids. CDR3 coding DNA: TGTGCCAGCAGTCCGGGACAGGATGGCTACACCTTC. This encodes CASSPGQDGYTF.

The chain joins TRBV5-5 to TRBJ2-1; 8 bases agree with TRBD2. Germline V gene data show CDR1 as SGHKS and CDR2 as YYEKEE (reference sequence). The length of the CDR3 is 15 residues. J lost 14 bases, V lost 5 bases, and 18 bases had no gene match. This CDR3 reads CASSRAGAAYGQKFF. DNA of the CDR3: TGTGCCAGCAGTCGAGCGGGAGCGGCTTACGGCCAAAAGTTCTTC.

This clone was detected only a few times. The chain combines TRBV5-5 with TRBJ1-2, with D possibly TRBD1 on 5 matching bases. Trimming left V 1 base short and J 2 bases short, with 15 bases between. This CDR3 spans 16 amino acids. Germline CDR1 and CDR2: SGHKS and YYEKEE (reference sequence). For the CDR3, the DNA is TGTGCCAGCAGCTTGCCCGGGACCGCGGGGAACTATGGCTACACCTTC. Protein: CASSLPGTAGNYGYTF. Together with reference TRBV5-5 and TRBJ1-2, the CDR3 gives the full variable domain: DAGVTQSPTHLIKTRGQQVTLRCSPISGHKSVSWYQQVLGQGPQFIFQYYEKEERGRGNFPDRFSARQFPNYSSELNVNALLLGDSALYLCASSLPGTAGNYGYTFGSGTRLTVV.

CDR3: CASSLGVISSYEQYF. CDR3 sequence (DNA): TGTGCCAGCAGCCTAGGGGTAATTAGCTCCTACGAGCAGTACTTC. The chain is built from TRBV3-1 (or the pseudogene TRBV3-2) and TRBJ2-7, with D perhaps TRBD1 (5 bases). The V gene lost 4 bases and the J gene lost 0 bases, with 13 bases spanning the gap. Germline values: CDR1 LGHDT, CDR2 YNNKEL (reference sequence). The CDR3 length is 15 residues.

V is TRBV5-1 and J is TRBJ1-1, with 9 bases that match TRBD1. J lost 6 bases, V lost 4 bases, and 7 bases had no gene match. CDR1 and CDR2 from the germline V gene are SGHRS and YFSETQ. The CDR3 sequence is 14 residues long. CDR3 loop: CASSPGQGTSEAFF. CDR3 bases: TGCGCCAGCAGCCCGGGACAGGGAACATCTGAAGCTTTCTTT.

CDR3 in amino acids: CAKPGTGGSWRTDTQYF. Here the CDR3 DNA reads TGTGCCAAACCCGGGACAGGGGGCTCTTGGCGCACAGATACGCAGTATTTT. This rearrangement joins TRBV21-1 to TRBJ2-3; the table's D call, TRBD1, was not checked against the DNA. TRBV21-1 is deemed a pseudogene. The CDR3 is 17 residues long.

The gene calls are TRBV19 and TRBJ2-1; 7 nucleotides align to TRBD2. CDR1 and CDR2 from the germline V gene are LNHDA and SQIVND (reference sequence). J gave up 8 bases and V 5 bases, and 12 bases lay outside the gene matches. The CDR3 is 15 amino acids. Here the CDR3 DNA reads TGTGCCAGTAGTCTCCGACTAGCTAGAGAGGATGAGCAGTTCTTC. Translating gives CASSLRLAREDEQFF.